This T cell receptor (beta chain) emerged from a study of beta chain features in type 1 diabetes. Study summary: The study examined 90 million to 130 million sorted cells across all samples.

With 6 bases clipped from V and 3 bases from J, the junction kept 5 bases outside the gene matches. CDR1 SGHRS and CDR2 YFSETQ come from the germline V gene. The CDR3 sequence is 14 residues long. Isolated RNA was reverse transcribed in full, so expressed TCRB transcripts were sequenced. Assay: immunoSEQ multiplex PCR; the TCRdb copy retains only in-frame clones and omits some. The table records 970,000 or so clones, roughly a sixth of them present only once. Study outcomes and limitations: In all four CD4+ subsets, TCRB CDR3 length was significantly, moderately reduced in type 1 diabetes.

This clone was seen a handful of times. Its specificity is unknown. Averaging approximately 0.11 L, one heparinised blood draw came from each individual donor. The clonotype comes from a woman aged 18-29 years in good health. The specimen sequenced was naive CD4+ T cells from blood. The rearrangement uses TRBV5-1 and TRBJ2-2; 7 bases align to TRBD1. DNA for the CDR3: TGCGCCAGCATGACAGGGACGTACACCGGGGAGCTGTTTTTT. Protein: CASMTGTYTGELFF.